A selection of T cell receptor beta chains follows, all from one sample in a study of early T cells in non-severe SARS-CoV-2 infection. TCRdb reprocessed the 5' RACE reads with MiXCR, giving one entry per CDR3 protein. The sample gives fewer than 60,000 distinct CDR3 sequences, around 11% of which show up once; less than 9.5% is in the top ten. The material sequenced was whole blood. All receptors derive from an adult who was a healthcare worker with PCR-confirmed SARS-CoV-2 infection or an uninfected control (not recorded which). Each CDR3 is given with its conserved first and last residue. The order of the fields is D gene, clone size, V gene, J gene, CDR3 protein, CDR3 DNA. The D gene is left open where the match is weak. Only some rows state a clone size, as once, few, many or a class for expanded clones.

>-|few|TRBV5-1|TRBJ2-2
CASSLGAGTGNTGELFF
TGCGCCAGCAGCTTGGGGGCCGGAACAGGGAACACCGGGGAGCTGTTTTTT
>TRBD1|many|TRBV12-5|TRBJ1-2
CASSSGTGGYGYTF
TGTGCTAGTAGCTCCGGGACAGGGGGTTACGGCTACACCTTC
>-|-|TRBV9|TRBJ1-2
CASSPRGANYGYTF
TGTGCCAGCAGCCCCCGGGGGGCTAACTATGGCTACACCTTC
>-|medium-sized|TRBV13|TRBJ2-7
CASSFRDGGSYEQYF
TGTGCCAGCAGCTTCCGGGACGGGGGCTCCTACGAGCAGTACTTC
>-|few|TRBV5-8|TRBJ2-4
CASSLERGRGAKNIQYF
TGTGCCAGCAGCTTGGAGCGTGGCAGGGGAGCCAAAAACATTCAGTACTTC
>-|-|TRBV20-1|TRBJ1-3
CSFFGGGNTIYF
TGCAGCTTCTTCGGGGGTGGAAACACCATATATTTT
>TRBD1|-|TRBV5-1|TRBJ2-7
CASSLATGVVYEQYF
TGCGCCAGCAGCCTCGCAACAGGGGTGGTCTACGAGCAGTACTTC
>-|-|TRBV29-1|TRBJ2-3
CSVTQGPSTDTQYF
TGCAGTGTAACCCAGGGGCCCAGCACAGATACGCAGTATTTT
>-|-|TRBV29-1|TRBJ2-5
CSVLVTETQYF
TGCAGCGTTTTAGTTACAGAGACCCAGTACTTC
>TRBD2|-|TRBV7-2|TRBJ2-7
CASSAPKSGGNYEQYF
TGTGCCAGCAGCGCGCCCAAAAGCGGGGGTAACTACGAGCAGTACTTC
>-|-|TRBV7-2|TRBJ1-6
CASSLGGRYNSPLHF
TGTGCCAGCAGCTTAGGAGGCAGATATAATTCACCCCTCCACTTT
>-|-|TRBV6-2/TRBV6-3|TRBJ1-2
CASSYRVDGYTF
TGTGCCAGCAGTTACAGGGTAGATGGCTACACCTTC
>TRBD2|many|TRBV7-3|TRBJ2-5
CASSPSRGGQETQYF
TGTGCCAGCAGCCCCAGCCGGGGAGGGCAAGAGACCCAGTACTTC
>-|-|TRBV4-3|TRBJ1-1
CASSQGPNTEAFF
TGCGCCAGCAGCCAAGGACCGAACACTGAAGCTTTCTTT
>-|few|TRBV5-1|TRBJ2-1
CASSLVVQSSYNEQFF
TGCGCCAGCAGCTTGGTCGTCCAGAGCTCCTACAATGAGCAGTTCTTC
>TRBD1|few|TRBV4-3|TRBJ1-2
CASSQLPGGANYGYTF
TGCGCCAGCAGCCAGCTTCCAGGGGGAGCAAACTATGGCTACACCTTC
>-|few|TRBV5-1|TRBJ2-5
CASSSGRGGQETQYF
TGCGCCAGCAGCTCGGGCCGGGGCGGACAAGAGACCCAGTACTTC
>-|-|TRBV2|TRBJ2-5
CASSRAPNGETQYF
TGTGCCAGCAGCCGGGCCCCAAATGGGGAGACCCAGTACTTC
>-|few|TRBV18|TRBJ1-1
CASSEDGNTEAFF
TGTGCCAGCTCAGAGGACGGGAACACTGAAGCTTTCTTT
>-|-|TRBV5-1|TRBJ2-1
CASSLVAGYEQFF
TGCGCCAGCAGCTTGGTAGCTGGGTATGAGCAGTTCTTC
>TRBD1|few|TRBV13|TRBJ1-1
CASSLRGQGNTEAFF
TGTGCCAGCAGCTTAAGAGGACAGGGTAACACTGAAGCTTTCTTT
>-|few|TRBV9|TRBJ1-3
CASSREADSGNTIYF
TGTGCCAGCAGCAGGGAGGCGGACTCTGGAAACACCATATATTTT
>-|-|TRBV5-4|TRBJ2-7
CASSPQNPYEQYF
TGTGCCAGCAGTCCCCAAAACCCCTACGAGCAGTACTTC
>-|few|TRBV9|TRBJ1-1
CASSVVGRASTEAFF
TGTGCCAGCAGCGTAGTGGGCAGGGCAAGCACTGAAGCTTTCTTT
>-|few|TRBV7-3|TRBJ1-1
CASSLTAGMNTEAFF
TGTGCCAGCAGCTTAACCGCGGGCATGAACACTGAAGCTTTCTTT
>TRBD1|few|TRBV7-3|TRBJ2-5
CASSPLQGGTQYF
TGTGCCAGCAGCCCCTTACAGGGGGGGACCCAGTACTTC